This T cell receptor beta chain was sequenced for a study of PD-1 blockade in mismatch repair-deficient tumors. Turning to the study itself: Patients had 12 to 13 mismatch repair-deficient cancer types and were previously treated and progressing.

Here immunoSEQ multiplex PCR was the method, and the copy in TCRdb shows in-frame clones only, minus some. The table has under 50,000 clones, around three quarters seen once. V shed 4 bases and J 3 bases; nucleotides not matched to a gene: 8. Germline CDR1 MGHRA, CDR2 YSYEKL. This CDR3 is built from 15 residues. PCR or immunohistochemistry showed mismatch repair deficiency in every enrolled patient. The TCR-sequenced patients were a few responders to pembrolizumab. Regarding the study as a whole: After pembrolizumab, tumor-resident clones rose rapidly, then generally contracted before radiologic responses.

With regard to this clone: The antigen is unknown.

Sequenced material: PBMCs, taken before pembrolizumab treatment. The V call is TRBV4-1, the J call TRBJ1-1; 7 nucleotides match TRBD1. The source is an adult with mismatch repair-deficient cancer. The CDR3 DNA follows: TGCGCCAGCAGCCGAGTTCCACAGGGGTACACTGAAGCTTTCTTT. This codes for CASSRVPQGYTEAFF.